These 20 T cell receptor beta chains share one sample of origin, sequenced in a study of T-cell reconstitution after alpha-beta-depleted transplantation in children. The TCRbeta library was prepared with unique molecular identifiers. TCRdb ran MiXCR on the PCR reads and lists one entry per CDR3 protein. There are some 43,000 distinct CDR3 sequences in the sample; about 9.3% occur only once, and approximately 30% lies in the top ten. The material was PBMCs, mostly from graft donor cells, obtained 60 days after TCRalphabeta/CD19-depleted stem cell transplant. Source of these receptors: a male patient between 2 and 15 years old who had a stem cell transplant for chronic granulomatous disease, so the T cells may come from the graft donor.

This clonotype was found many times. The V call is TRBV7-8, the J call TRBJ1-1; D remains unclear. This CDR3 is built from 16 residues. Germline CDR1 reads SGHVS; CDR2 reads FQNEAQ. Trimming left V 1 base short and J 2 bases short, with 14 bases between. CDR3 sequence: CASSLDVSHKNTEAFF. The CDR3 DNA reads TGTGCCAGCAGCTTAGACGTAAGCCATAAAAACACTGAAGCTTTCTTT.

This rearrangement joins TRBV27 to TRBJ2-7; D is unclear. The CDR3 runs to 15 residues. The germline V and J ends were trimmed by 2 bases and 0 bases, with 11 bases remaining between them. The germline CDR1 and CDR2 sequences are MNHEY and SMNVEV (reference sequence). In nucleotides, the CDR3 is TGTGCCAGCAGTTTAGAATGGGGAAGCTCCTACGAGCAGTACTTC. It is translated as CASSLEWGSSYEQYF.

The table lists this clonotype with many counts. The gene calls are TRBV2 and TRBJ2-1; D not certain. This CDR3 is built from 14 residues. Germline values: CDR1 SNHLY, CDR2 FYNNEI. Trimming removed 0 bases from V and 7 bases from J, with 10 bases in between. CDR3 in DNA: TGTGCCAGCAGTGAAGCGGGATATACAAATGAGCAGTTCTTC. It encodes CASSEAGYTNEQFF.

This clonotype showed up many times. V and J are TRBV27 and TRBJ1-5; D ambiguous. This CDR3 region has 13 residues. Trimming shortened V by 4 bases and J by 0 bases, and 4 bases separated the two germline ends. Germline lookup yields CDR1 MNHEY and CDR2 SMNVEV (reference sequence). CDR3 bases: TGTGCCAGCAGTTATTATAGCAATCAGCCCCAGCATTTT. Its translation is CASSYYSNQPQHF.

This clonotype has a count of ten or more. The chain couples TRBV20-1 to TRBJ2-1; 8 bases are a match to TRBD2. The length of the CDR3 is 13 residues. V was clipped by 4 bases and J by 2 bases; unmatched bases: 1. In germline, CDR1 is DFQATT, CDR2 SNEGSKA (reference sequence). CDR3 nucleotides: TGCAGTGCTACCGGGAGGGCCTACAATGAGCAGTTCTTC. It specifies CSATGRAYNEQFF.

This clonotype has a count of ten or more. Here the CDR3 reads CASSRQLSSYNEQFF. The CDR3 coding sequence is TGTGCCAGCAGTAGACAGCTGAGCTCCTACAATGAGCAGTTCTTC. V and J are TRBV2 and TRBJ2-1, with D maybe TRBD1 (5 bases). The CDR3 totals 15 residues. The germline CDR1 and CDR2 sequences are SNHLY and FYNNEI. Trimming took 5 bases from V and 0 from J, leaving 11 bases between them.

About this clonotype itself: The junction does not match germline at one end; this may be a read error. V and J are TRBV12-3 or TRBV12-4 and TRBJ2-6, with 8 bases that match TRBD1. CDR3 length: 18 amino acids. CDR3 residues: CACSLGQGYYSGANVLTF. As DNA, the CDR3 is TGTGCCTGCAGTTTAGGACAGGGCTATTACTCTGGGGCCAACGTCCTGACTTTC.

This clonotype was seen many times. The genes are TRBV28 and TRBJ2-1, with TRBD2 as a possible D gene (6 bases). The CDR3 totals 17 residues. Looked up from germline, CDR1 is MDHEN and CDR2 is SYDVKM. Trimming took off 6 bases at V and 7 bases at J, with 25 bases between the two ends. CDR3 bases: TGTGCCAGCAGCCCGCGGGTTTTGGCGGTAGCGGTGAATGAGCAGTTCTTC. Its protein product is CASSPRVLAVAVNEQFF. Together with reference TRBV28 and TRBJ2-1, the CDR3 gives the full variable domain: DVKVTQSSRYLVKRTGEKVFLECVQDMDHENMFWYRQDPGLGLRLIYFSYDVKMKEKGDIPEGYSVSREKKERFSLILESASTNQTSMYLCASSPRVLAVAVNEQFFGPGTRLTVL.

This chain connects TRBV4-2 to TRBJ1-2, with D possibly being TRBD1 (5 bases). Looked up from germline, CDR1 is LGHNA and CDR2 is YNFKEQ. The CDR3 is 14 residues long. V shed 3 bases and J shed 2 bases, with 10 bases lying between them. This chain's CDR3 is CASSQGRSNYGYTF. As DNA, the CDR3 is TGTGCCAGCAGCCAGGGGCGATCAAACTATGGCTACACCTTC.

This clonotype was seen repeatedly, ten times or more. V and J are TRBV6-5 and TRBJ1-2; D may be TRBD1 (5 bases). CDR1 and CDR2 (germline): MNHEY, SVGAGI. The CDR3 contains 14 residues. The V gene lost 6 bases and the J gene lost 0 bases, with 11 bases spanning the gap. CDR3 DNA sequence: TGTGCCAGCAGAAGGGACCCATCTAACTATGGCTACACCTTC. It is translated as CASRRDPSNYGYTF.

This clonotype was observed a handful of times. The chain has TRBV7-8 and TRBJ2-2, with 7 bases identical to TRBD2. Germline assignment: CDR1 SGHVS and CDR2 FQNEAQ. The trim removed 5 bases at V and 7 bases at J, leaving 16 bases unmatched. The CDR3 runs to 17 residues. CDR3 sequence (DNA): TGTGCCAGCAGCCGGGACTATGGGAGGGCCGTTGGCGGGGAGCTGTTTTTT. This gives the protein CASSRDYGRAVGGELFF.

This clonotype was counted at least ten times. The V and J genes are TRBV7-2 and TRBJ2-7; TRBD2 matches at 7 bases. Germline V lookup: CDR1 SGHTA, CDR2 FQGNSA. V was pared by 4 bases and J by 3 bases, with 6 bases of the junction left unmatched. The CDR3 is 14 residues long. As DNA, the CDR3 is TGTGCCAGCAGCTCTAGGACTAGAGACTACGAGCAGTACTTC. This codes for CASSSRTRDYEQYF.

At least ten counts were recorded for this clonotype. The chain couples TRBV7-8 to TRBJ2-6; 7 positions match TRBD2. Trimming at V came to 1 base and at J to 0 bases, leaving 9 bases not matched to a gene. CDR3 length equals 19 residues. Germline lookup yields CDR1 SGHVS and CDR2 FQNEAQ. CDR3 DNA: TGTGCCAGCAGCTTAGGGCGGACTAGAACCTACTCTGGGGCCAACGTCCTGACTTTC. Translated, it gives CASSLGRTRTYSGANVLTF.

This clonotype was seen many times. This sequence joins TRBV20-1 and TRBJ2-1, with D tentatively TRBD1 (5 bases). The CDR3 totals 11 residues. Germline lookup yields CDR1 DFQATT and CDR2 SNEGSKA (reference sequence). V shed 5 bases and J shed 12 bases, with 14 bases lying between them. The CDR3 loop is CSAHRSQGQFF. In DNA form, the CDR3 reads TGCAGTGCTCACAGGTCCCAGGGGCAGTTCTTC.

The sample holds many counts of this clonotype. The chain joins TRBV4-2 to TRBJ2-1, with D perhaps being TRBD1 or TRBD2 (6 bases each). CDR3 length: 17 amino acids. Germline lookup yields CDR1 LGHNA and CDR2 YNFKEQ. Trimming removed 0 bases from V and 2 bases from J, with 14 bases in between. The CDR3, as DNA: TGTGCCAGCAGCCAAGAAGGCGGCGGGACACCCTACAATGAGCAGTTCTTC. It translates to CASSQEGGGTPYNEQFF.

This clonotype was counted many times. CDR3: CASSRDMNEKLFF. CDR3 DNA: TGCGCCAGCAGCAGGGACATGAATGAAAAACTGTTTTTT. The chain has TRBV5-1 and TRBJ1-4; the D gene is possibly TRBD1 (6 bases). The CDR3 totals 13 residues. V lost 4 bases to trimming and J lost 5 bases, with 9 bases between them. CDR1 is SGHRS and CDR2 is YFSETQ in the germline V gene.

The rearrangement uses TRBV30 and TRBJ2-1; a weak D match, TRBD2 (6 bases). This CDR3 has 14 amino acids. Trimming pared 1 base from V and 3 bases from J, leaving 10 bases between. Germline CDR1 reads GTSNPN; CDR2 reads SVGIG (reference sequence). CDR3 DNA: TGTGCCTGGAGTGAAGGAGGGGACTACAATGAGCAGTTCTTC. It translates to CAWSEGGDYNEQFF. The full variable domain, completed using reference TRBV30 and TRBJ2-1, is SQTIHQWPATLVQPVGSPLSLECTVEGTSNPNLYWYRQAAGRGLQLLFYSVGIGQISSEVPQNLSASRPQDRQFILSSKKLLLSDSGFYLCAWSEGGDYNEQFFGPGTRLTVL.

This clonotype was seen many times. The chain joins TRBV12-3 or TRBV12-4 to TRBJ1-5, with D possibly matching TRBD1 (6 bases). The CDR3 length is 14 residues. V was shortened by 6 bases and J by 1 base, with 10 bases between the two germline ends. The CDR3 nucleotides are TGTGCCAGCAGGTCTCAGGGGAGCAATCAGCCCCAGCATTTT. Amino acids: CASRSQGSNQPQHF.

There are many counts of this clonotype. The chain combines TRBV5-1 with TRBJ2-1; D not resolved. The CDR3 loop spans 14 amino acids. V lost 0 bases to trimming and J lost 1 base, with 5 bases between them. The germline CDR1 and CDR2 sequences are SGHRS and YFSETQ. The CDR3 DNA reads as TGCGCCAGCAGCTTGGGCGGTTCCTACAATGAGCAGTTCTTC. This sequence encodes CASSLGGSYNEQFF.

In its sample, this clonotype was seen many times. This chain links TRBV4-1 with TRBJ1-3; no clear D. The ends were cut back, 3 bases at V and 2 bases at J, with 8 bases in the middle. The CDR3 runs to 14 residues. The germline V gene has CDR1 MGHRA and CDR2 YSYEKL. Here the CDR3 DNA reads TGCGCCAGCAGCCACCCCTCGACTGGAAACACCATATATTTT. Its translation is CASSHPSTGNTIYF.